Presented here are 29 T cell receptor beta chains from one specimen sequenced in a study of blood T cell repertoires in COVID-19. Sequenced by immunoSEQ multiplex PCR; TCRdb stores in-frame clones only, minus some. The repertoire holds about 240,000 clones, with 75% to 90% as singletons. The material sequenced was PBMCs or T cells enriched from blood (not recorded which). The receptors stem from a woman in her 30s who had recovered from COVID-19.

The chain carries TRBV5-4 and TRBJ1-1; tentative D call: TRBD1 (5 bases). Trimming cost V 4 bases and J 0 bases, with 19 bases left between them. CDR3 length equals 17 residues. Germline values: CDR1 SGHNT, CDR2 YYREEE (reference sequence). The CDR3 nucleotides are TGTGCCAGCAGCATCGATCTCAGGGCTTTAATGAACACTGAAGCTTTCTTT. Its protein product is CASSIDLRALMNTEAFF.

V is TRBV11-2 and J is TRBJ1-1; 7 bases agree with TRBD1. The CDR3 consists of 17 residues. Germline-derived CDR1 and CDR2 are SGHAT and FQNNGV. Germline trimming cut 4 bases from V and 3 bases from J; bases unmatched to any gene: 14. CDR3 DNA sequence: TGTGCCAGCAGCTCCCGACAGGGACCAGCGTGGGACACTGAAGCTTTCTTT. This translates into CASSSRQGPAWDTEAFF.

This rearrangement joins TRBV29-1 to TRBJ1-2; D possibly corresponds to TRBD1 (5 bases). In germline, CDR1 is SQVTM, CDR2 ANQGSEA. This CDR3 has 13 residues. V gave up 0 bases and J gave up 4 bases, with 9 bases separating them. The CDR3 is CSVEDKGLYGYTF. CDR3 sequence (DNA): TGCAGCGTTGAAGACAAGGGACTCTATGGCTACACCTTC.

This sequence joins TRBV7-2 and TRBJ2-3; the match to TRBD2 covers 8 bases. The germline V gene has CDR1 SGHTA and CDR2 FQGNSA. Trimming removed 6 bases from V and 0 bases from J; junction bases left unmatched: 2. The CDR3 is made up of 14 amino acids. DNA for the CDR3: TGTGCCAGCAGTGGGACTAGGAGCACAGATACGCAGTATTTT. Translation: CASSGTRSTDTQYF. The full variable domain, with the rest looked up from reference TRBV7-2 and TRBJ2-3, is GAGVSQSPSNKVTEKGKDVELRCDPISGHTALYWYRQSLGQGLEFLIYFQGNSAPDKSGLPSDRFSAERTGGSVSTLTIQRTQQEDSAVYLCASSGTRSTDTQYFGPGTRLTVL.

The chain joins TRBV28 to TRBJ1-1; 7 positions match TRBD1. The CDR3 consists of 13 residues. Trimming removed 5 bases from V and 5 bases from J; junction bases left unmatched: 5. Germline V gene data show CDR1 as MDHEN and CDR2 as SYDVKM. In nucleotides, the CDR3 is TGTGCCAGCAGTGTAGGACAGGTAACTGAAGCTTTCTTT. It is translated as CASSVGQVTEAFF.

This clone was recorded a few times. The chain has TRBV5-3 and TRBJ2-2; D might be TRBD1 (6 bases). TRBV5-3 is an ORF for which the function is uncertain. This CDR3 contains 15 residues. Deletions cut 9 bases from V and 6 bases from J, with 21 bases between. CDR3 sequence (DNA): TGTGCCATTTACTCTGGGGGCATCCTTGCCGGGGAGCTGTTTTTT. Translated: CAIYSGGILAGELFF.

The V call is TRBV5-6, the J call TRBJ2-7; 13 bases match TRBD2. Unmatched junction bases numbered 4, after V lost 4 bases and J lost 3 bases. CDR3 length: 15 residues. Germline V gene sequence: CDR1 SGHDT, CDR2 YYEEEE. In DNA form, the CDR3 reads TGTGCCAGCAGCCGGACTAGCGGGAGTTTCTACGAGCAGTACTTC. Protein: CASSRTSGSFYEQYF.

The CDR3 DNA sequence: TGTGCCAGCAGCCGGGGGACAGACCCTGAGCAGTTCTTC. Protein: CASSRGTDPEQFF. This chain links TRBV3-1 (or the pseudogene TRBV3-2) with TRBJ2-1; 7 nucleotides match TRBD1. The germline CDR1 and CDR2 sequences are LGHDT and YNNKEL (reference sequence). J gave up 9 bases and V 4 bases, and 6 bases lay outside the gene matches. This CDR3 region has 13 residues.

This rearrangement joins TRBV5-1 to TRBJ2-3; 9 bases are shared with TRBD1. The CDR3 is 15 residues long. V was pared by 1 base and J by 3 bases, with 3 bases of the junction left unmatched. Germline V gives CDR1 SGHRS, CDR2 YFSETQ. This CDR3 is CASSLKGQGTDTQYF. The DNA for the CDR3 is TGCGCCAGCAGCTTGAAGGGACAGGGTACAGATACGCAGTATTTT.

This chain uses TRBV7-8 with TRBJ1-4, with D hard to call. This CDR3 is 15 amino acids long. V lost 5 bases and J lost 8, with 18 bases in between. The germline gives CDR1 SGHVS, CDR2 FQNEAQ. This CDR3 is CASSPPTPHSEKLFF. The CDR3, as DNA: TGTGCCAGCAGCCCGCCAACTCCACACAGCGAAAAACTGTTTTTT.

This sequence joins TRBV15 and TRBJ1-6, with no clear D. With 0 bases removed from V and 5 bases from J, the gap between germline ends came to 8 bases. Germline V CDR1 and CDR2: LNHNV, YYDKDF (reference sequence). The CDR3 is 15 residues long. As DNA, the CDR3 is TGTGCCACCAGCAGAGATAGAAGTCATAATTCACCCCTCCACTTT. Translated: CATSRDRSHNSPLHF.

This clone appeared a single time. The chain is built from TRBV7-2 and TRBJ2-7, with TRBD2 identical over 8 bases. Germline assignment: CDR1 SGHTA and CDR2 FQGNSA. V lost 5 bases and J lost 3; bases outside the gene matches: 6. The CDR3 extends over 14 amino acids. The CDR3 loop reads CASSRSGNLYEQYF. The CDR3 bases are TGTGCCAGCAGCCGTAGCGGGAACCTCTACGAGCAGTACTTC.

The chain uses TRBV28 and TRBJ2-5; TRBD2 agrees at 11 bases. CDR1 MDHEN and CDR2 SYDVKM come from the germline V gene. The CDR3 is 14 amino acids. V was pared by 4 bases and J by 4 bases, with 2 bases of the junction left unmatched. CDR3 protein: CASSSLAGGETQYF. The CDR3 DNA follows: TGTGCCAGCAGTTCCCTAGCGGGAGGAGAGACCCAGTACTTC.

The table lists this clone with a few counts. V usage is TRBV14 and J usage is TRBJ1-2; a weak D match, TRBD1 (5 bases). CDR1 is SGHDN and CDR2 is FVKESK in the germline V gene. This CDR3 region has 15 residues. Deletions cut 0 bases from V and 7 bases from J, with 15 bases between. CDR3 DNA sequence: TGTGCCAGCAGCCAAGATCCGGGGGGAATGTTTGGCTACACCTTC. Protein: CASSQDPGGMFGYTF.

The J gene is TRBJ2-7, the V gene TRBV19; weak D call: TRBD2 (5 bases). This CDR3 comprises 14 residues. Between the trimmed V and J ends, which lost 5 bases and 3 bases, there was a span of 14 bases. Germline CDR1 is LNHDA and CDR2 is SQIVND (reference sequence). The CDR3 nucleotides read TGTGCCAGTAGTCTCCGGGATATCGGCTACGAGCAGTACTTC. Translation gives CASSLRDIGYEQYF.

The chain carries TRBV20-1 and TRBJ2-7; D uncertain. The V gene lost 3 bases and the J gene lost 1 base, with 4 bases spanning the gap. CDR1 and CDR2 from the germline V gene are DFQATT and SNEGSKA (reference sequence). The CDR3 is 11 residues long. Here the CDR3 reads CSASGSYEQYF. The CDR3 DNA follows: TGCAGTGCTAGCGGTTCCTACGAGCAGTACTTC.

The V gene is TRBV19, the J gene TRBJ2-1, with D possibly TRBD1 on 6 matching bases. The CDR3 consists of 15 residues. V was clipped by 5 bases and J by 4 bases, with 15 bases between them. Germline V lookup: CDR1 LNHDA, CDR2 SQIVND (reference sequence). The CDR3 sequence is CASSPGLGGYNEQFF. Here the CDR3 DNA reads TGTGCCAGTAGTCCGGGGTTAGGGGGATACAATGAGCAGTTCTTC.

The V and J genes are TRBV19 and TRBJ1-4; TRBD1 aligns across 12 bases. Germline assignment: CDR1 LNHDA and CDR2 SQIVND (reference sequence). After removal of 4 bases from V and 8 bases from J, the junction contained 2 bases not matched to a gene. The CDR3 is 14 amino acids. The chain's CDR3 is CASSTGTGGEKLFF. For the CDR3, the DNA is TGTGCCAGTAGTACTGGGACAGGGGGCGAAAAACTGTTTTTT.

The chain uses TRBV23-1 and TRBJ2-3, with TRBD2 matching 8 bases. TRBV23-1 is an ORF, with its function uncertain. The trim removed 3 bases at V and 14 bases at J, leaving 7 bases unmatched. The CDR3 spans 12 residues. The DNA for the CDR3 is TGCGCCAGCAGTCAGGCTGAGCGGGAGTCGTATTTT. It encodes CASSQAERESYF.

This clone was observed a few times. The rearrangement joins TRBV18 to TRBJ1-2; TRBD1 aligns across 9 bases. The trim removed 3 bases at V and 7 bases at J, leaving 9 bases unmatched. The CDR3 extends over 15 amino acids. Germline-derived CDR1 and CDR2 are KGHSH and LQKENI. The CDR3 protein is CASSPQTGTGFGYTF. CDR3 DNA: TGTGCCAGCTCACCCCAAACCGGGACAGGGTTTGGCTACACCTTC.

This chain uses TRBV9 with TRBJ1-3; D is perhaps TRBD1 (6 bases). The CDR3 is 13 residues long. V was clipped by 6 bases and J by 2 bases, with 9 bases between them. CDR1 is SGDLS and CDR2 is YYNGEE in the germline V gene. DNA for the CDR3: TGTGCCAGCACCTCAGGGGCTGGAAACACCATATATTTT. Translating gives CASTSGAGNTIYF.

The CDR3 loop reads CASSQAEDIEAFF. The CDR3 DNA reads TGTGCCAGCAGCCAAGCCGAGGACATTGAAGCTTTCTTT. The rearrangement uses TRBV3-1 (or the pseudogene TRBV3-2) and TRBJ1-1; the D gene is possibly TRBD1 (5 bases). With 1 base removed from V and 7 bases from J, the gap between germline ends came to 10 bases. In germline, CDR1 is LGHDT, CDR2 YNNKEL (reference sequence). The CDR3 sequence is 13 residues long.

This sequence joins TRBV29-1 and TRBJ1-2; D gene ambiguous. Germline CDR1 SQVTM, CDR2 ANQGSEA. The CDR3 length is 14 residues. V lost 0 bases to trimming and J lost 8 bases, with 16 bases between them. The CDR3 coding sequence is TGCAGCGTTGAAGATCAAGAGGGTTTTCGAGGCTACACCTTC. It encodes CSVEDQEGFRGYTF.

The rearrangement links TRBV10-3 to TRBJ1-5; D possibly corresponds to TRBD1 (5 bases). The CDR3 is 13 amino acids. CDR1 ENHRY and CDR2 SYGVKD come from the germline V gene. Trimming pared 4 bases from V and 7 bases from J, leaving 11 bases between. CDR3 DNA: TGTGCCATCAGTGCCGCGGAGGGGCAGCCCCAGCATTTT. Translated, it gives CAISAAEGQPQHF.

The chain recombines TRBV7-2 with TRBJ1-2, with TRBD1 identical over 7 bases. J was trimmed by 4 bases and V by 3 bases; bases with no gene match: 8. CDR1 SGHTA and CDR2 FQGNSA come from the germline V gene. CDR3 length: 15 residues. The CDR3 DNA reads as TGTGCCAGCAGCTTGAACCTCCAGGGGGGCTATGGCTACACCTTC. Translation gives CASSLNLQGGYGYTF.

This chain connects TRBV28 to TRBJ2-5, with 7 bases that match TRBD2. This CDR3 has 13 amino acids. In germline, CDR1 is MDHEN, CDR2 SYDVKM. The junction had 1 base not matched to a gene; V was cut back by 2 bases and J by 4 bases. CDR3 coding DNA: TGTGCCAGCAGTTTAGCGGGAGCAGAGACCCAGTACTTC. Amino acid sequence: CASSLAGAETQYF.

The chain uses TRBV7-9 and TRBJ1-2; 9 nucleotides match TRBD1. After removal of 5 bases from V and 4 bases from J, the junction contained 8 bases not matched to a gene. The CDR3 has 15 residues. Germline CDR1 reads SEHNR; CDR2 reads FQNEAQ (reference sequence). The CDR3 sequence is CASSEGTGYTYGYTF. The CDR3 DNA is TGTGCCAGCAGCGAGGGGACAGGGTATACCTATGGCTACACCTTC.

The chain carries TRBV9 and TRBJ1-3; 8 nucleotides line up with TRBD1. CDR1 is SGDLS and CDR2 is YYNGEE in the germline V gene. This CDR3 is built from 18 residues. The J segment lost 2 bases and the V segment lost 5 bases, leaving 15 bases of the junction unmatched. CDR3 bases: TGTGCCAGCAGTACAGGAGGAGTACAGGGGGAGACTGGAAACACCATATATTTT. Protein product: CASSTGGVQGETGNTIYF. Using reference TRBV9 and TRBJ1-3 for the parts outside the CDR3, the full variable domain is DSGVTQTPKHLITATGQRVTLRCSPRSGDLSVYWYQQSLDQGLQFLIQYYNGEERAKGNILERFSAQQFPDLHSELNLSSLELGDSALYFCASSTGGVQGETGNTIYFGEGSWLTVV.

The chain combines TRBV20-1 with TRBJ2-1; maybe TRBD1 (6 bases). Trimming pared 3 bases from V and 2 bases from J, leaving 23 bases between. The CDR3 loop spans 18 amino acids. Germline CDR1 is DFQATT and CDR2 is SNEGSKA (reference sequence). CDR3 DNA sequence: TGCAGTGCTAGTCTTTTCGATCAGGGGTGGTGGCCCTACAATGAGCAGTTCTTC. This sequence encodes CSASLFDQGWWPYNEQFF.